This TCR beta chain stems from a study of early T cells in non-severe SARS-CoV-2 infection (dated by TCRdb to 2020 to 2022). For the wider study: TCR sequencing used bulk RNA from unsorted whole blood, so alpha and beta chains could not be paired.

As to this clonotype: It lacks a known antigen. Per-nucleotide qualities are absent, and no much larger clonotype sits a single base away.

The study was a case-control design nested within a healthcare worker cohort in London, UK, with weekly nasopharyngeal swab PCR tests and blood sampling. Healthcare workers were enrolled in the week of the UK lockdown, from 23 to 31 March 2020, and were followed every week for up to roughly 15 weeks. General findings and caveats noted by the study authors: VDJdb matching was skewed toward anti-spike CD8 responses and likely underestimated virus-specific expansions, missing private and CD4 specificities.

The library relied on 5' RACE. The instrument was a NextSeq 500. To correct for sequencing error and PCR bias, the TCR library protocol tagged individual cDNA molecules with unique molecular identifiers. TCR alpha and beta chains were both sequenced, and the abundances of alpha and beta sequences in each sample were closely correlated with each other. As for the original processing: Decombinator V4 was used to perform V gene, J gene and CDR3 annotation of TCR sequences. Expanded TCRs were defined as changing significantly between any two time points under a Poisson model with p below 0.0001. Abundances of TCRs were expressed as counts per million after normalisation to the total number of TCRs sequenced in each sample. TRAV1-2 paired with TRAJ12, TRAJ20 or TRAJ33 defined MAIT TCRs, while TRAV10 paired with TRAJ18 defined iNKT TCRs. A search of VDJdb, accessed on 1 November 2021, was run for TCRs annotated to CMV, EBV and SARS-CoV-2, with TCRs annotated for multiple antigens excluded. TCRdb's own reprocessing of the public reads used fastp at Q25 and MiXCR and kept productive beta chains. Every distinct CDR3 protein forms one entry, paired with its most common genes and DNA. The V and J calls, along with clone size, are taken from TCRdb and not from the paper's own processing. The sample contains 66,000 or so distinct CDR3 sequences, less than 15% of them found a single time. About 7.7% of the sample lies in the top ten.

Trimming costs V 6 bases and J 2 bases, and their ends lie 14 bases apart. Spanning cysteine to phenylalanine, the CDR3 consists of 13 amino acids. Only the CDR3 region is kept as DNA, spanning 39 bases read in frame from base 1. Sequences DFQATT (CDR1) and SNEGSKA (CDR2) are obtained from the germline V gene (reference sequence). The sequenced sample was whole blood. The origin of this receptor is an adult who was a healthcare worker with PCR-confirmed SARS-CoV-2 infection or an uninfected control (not recorded which). Recombination connected TRBV20-1 to TRBJ2-7, with TRBD1 tentatively as D gene (5 bases match). Here is the DNA: TGCAGTGCCGACCGACAGAGTGCCTACGAGCAGTACTTC. It specifies CSADRQSAYEQYF.